This T cell receptor beta chain originates from a study of shared T cell receptors in the human thymus. The table came from immunoSEQ multiplex PCR; TCRdb's copy has only in-frame clones and leaves some out. Of roughly 410,000 clones in the sample, roughly 94% were seen once. This CDR3 has 17 residues. Trimming at V came to 2 bases and at J to 6 bases, leaving 14 bases not matched to a gene. The germline gives CDR1 MRHNA, CDR2 SNTAGT. The sample comprised thymocytes. The genes are TRBV6-4 and TRBJ2-7; TRBD2 matches at 9 bases. The source of this sequence is a human donor. The CDR3 sequence: CASSDNRMGAGGSEQYF. Here the CDR3 DNA reads TGTGCCAGCAGTGACAACCGTATGGGAGCGGGAGGCAGCGAGCAGTACTTC.